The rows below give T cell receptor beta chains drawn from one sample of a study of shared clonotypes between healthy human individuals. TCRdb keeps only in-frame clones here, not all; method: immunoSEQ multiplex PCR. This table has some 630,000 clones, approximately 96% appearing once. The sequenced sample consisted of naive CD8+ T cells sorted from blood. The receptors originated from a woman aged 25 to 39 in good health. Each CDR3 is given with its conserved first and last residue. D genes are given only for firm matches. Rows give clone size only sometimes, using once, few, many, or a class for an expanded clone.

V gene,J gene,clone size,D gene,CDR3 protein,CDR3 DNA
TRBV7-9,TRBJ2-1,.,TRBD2,CASSSWTSSNEQFF,TGTGCCAGCAGCTCCTGGACTAGCTCGAATGAGCAGTTCTTC
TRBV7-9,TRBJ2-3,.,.,CASVGPLTDTQYF,TGTGCCAGCGTAGGGCCTTTGACAGATACGCAGTATTTT
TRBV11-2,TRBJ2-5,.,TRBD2,CASSTGTIQETQYF,TGTGCCAGCAGCACCGGGACTATCCAAGAGACCCAGTACTTC
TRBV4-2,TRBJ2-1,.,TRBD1,CASSHGDRGTGNEQFF,TGTGCCAGCAGCCATGGGGACAGGGGGACAGGCAATGAGCAGTTCTTC
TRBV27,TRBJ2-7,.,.,CASSSSLILTPYEQYF,TGTGCCAGCAGTTCCTCTTTGATCCTGACCCCCTACGAGCAGTACTTC
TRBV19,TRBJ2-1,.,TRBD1,CATETGGPEQFF,TGTGCCACCGAGACAGGGGGCCCTGAGCAGTTCTTC
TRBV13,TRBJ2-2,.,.,CASSPTGGGAGELFF,TGTGCCAGCAGCCCCACCGGTGGAGGAGCCGGGGAGCTGTTTTTT
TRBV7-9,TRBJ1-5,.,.,CASSLVGPGGQPQHF,TGTGCCAGCAGCTTAGTCGGGCCGGGAGGTCAGCCCCAGCATTTT
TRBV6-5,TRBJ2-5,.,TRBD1,CASSRGPEETQYF,TGTGCCAGCAGCAGGGGGCCCGAAGAGACCCAGTACTTC
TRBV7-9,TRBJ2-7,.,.,CASSLVGGQNYEQYF,TGTGCCAGCAGCTTAGTAGGAGGACAGAACTACGAGCAGTACTTC
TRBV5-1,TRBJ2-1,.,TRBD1,CASSFDRDEQFF,TGCGCCAGCAGCTTCGACAGGGATGAGCAGTTCTTC
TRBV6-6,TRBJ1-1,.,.,CASSPSGATEAFF,TGTGCCAGCAGTCCGAGTGGAGCCACTGAAGCTTTCTTT
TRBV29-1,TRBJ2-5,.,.,CSVFPNKYQETQYF,TGCAGCGTTTTCCCCAACAAGTACCAAGAGACCCAGTACTTC
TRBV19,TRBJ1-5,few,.,CASGPPGGNQPQHF,TGTGCCAGTGGACCCCCGGGGGGCAATCAGCCCCAGCATTTT
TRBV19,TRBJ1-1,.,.,CASSIRRVRDTEAFF,TGTGCCAGTAGTATCAGAAGAGTCCGGGACACTGAAGCTTTCTTT
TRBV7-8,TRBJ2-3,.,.,CASSLISTDTQYF,TGTGCCAGCAGCTTAATTTCGACAGATACGCAGTATTTT
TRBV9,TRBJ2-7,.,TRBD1,CASSASGTGFNEQYF,TGTGCCAGCAGCGCGTCCGGGACAGGGTTCAACGAGCAGTACTTC
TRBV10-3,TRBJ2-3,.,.,CATKGVGAQGITDTQYF,TGTGCCACCAAAGGGGTCGGGGCACAGGGAATCACAGATACGCAGTATTTT
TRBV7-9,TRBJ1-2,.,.,CASSLLGEGVDGYTF,TGTGCCAGCAGCTTACTCGGAGAGGGGGTGGATGGCTACACCTTC
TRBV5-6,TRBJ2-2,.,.,CASSPSNTGELFF,TGTGCCAGCAGCCCAAGTAACACCGGGGAGCTGTTTTTT
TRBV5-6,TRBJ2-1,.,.,CASSSTSNEQFF,TGTGCCAGCAGCTCTACGAGCAATGAGCAGTTCTTC
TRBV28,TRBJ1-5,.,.,CASSSGLSNQPQHF,TGTGCCAGCAGTTCCGGACTTAGCAATCAGCCCCAGCATTTT
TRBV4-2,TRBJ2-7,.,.,CASSQDFPTGGGSSYEQYF,TGTGCCAGCAGCCAAGATTTCCCGACCGGAGGGGGCAGCTCCTACGAGCAGTACTTC
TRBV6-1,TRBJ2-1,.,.,CASSFGGNEQFF,TGTGCCAGCAGCTTCGGGGGCAATGAGCAGTTCTTC
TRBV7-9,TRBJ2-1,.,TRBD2,CASSLAFREGYNEQFF,TGTGCCAGCAGCTTAGCGTTCCGGGAGGGTTACAATGAGCAGTTCTTC
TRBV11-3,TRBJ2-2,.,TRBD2,CASSLDGKLAGVAGELFF,TGTGCCAGCAGCTTAGATGGAAAACTAGCGGGAGTAGCCGGGGAGCTGTTTTTT
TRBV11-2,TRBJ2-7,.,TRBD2,CASSLASSGDYEQYF,TGTGCCAGCAGCTTAGCCTCTAGCGGGGATTACGAGCAGTACTTC
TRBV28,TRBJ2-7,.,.,CASSLLGSNVPDEQYF,TGTGCCAGCAGTTTATTAGGGAGCAACGTCCCTGACGAGCAGTACTTC
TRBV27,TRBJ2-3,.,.,CASRSTRPPKPTDTQYF,TGTGCCAGCAGATCGACCAGACCACCCAAGCCCACAGATACGCAGTATTTT
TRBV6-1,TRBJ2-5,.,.,CASSVDRWGQETQYF,TGTGCCAGCAGTGTTGACAGGTGGGGCCAAGAGACCCAGTACTTC
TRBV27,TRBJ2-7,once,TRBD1,CASSPGQGTYEQYF,TGTGCCAGCAGTCCAGGACAGGGCACCTACGAGCAGTACTTC
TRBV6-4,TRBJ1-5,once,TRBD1,CASSDSEPPWDRGNQPQHF,TGTGCCAGCAGTGACTCGGAGCCCCCCTGGGACAGGGGCAATCAGCCCCAGCATTTT
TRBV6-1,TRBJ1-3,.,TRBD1,CASSEFTGTVAGNTIYF,TGTGCCAGCAGCGAATTTACCGGGACAGTTGCCGGAAACACCATATATTTT
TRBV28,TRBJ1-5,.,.,CASSFARRAGAQHF,TGTGCCAGCAGTTTCGCCAGGCGCGCGGGGGCCCAGCATTTT
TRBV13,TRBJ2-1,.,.,CASSLALNEQFF,TGTGCCAGCAGCCTAGCGTTGAATGAGCAGTTCTTC
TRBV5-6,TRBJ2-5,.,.,CASSGGLPQETQYF,TGTGCCAGCAGCGGAGGACTGCCCCAAGAGACCCAGTACTTC
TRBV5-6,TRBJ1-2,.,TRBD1,CASSADRNWMKGYTF,TGTGCCAGCAGCGCGGACAGGAATTGGATGAAGGGCTACACCTTC
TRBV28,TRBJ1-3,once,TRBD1,CASSLRTGQLNTIYF,TGTGCCAGCAGTTTGAGGACGGGACAGCTAAACACCATATATTTT
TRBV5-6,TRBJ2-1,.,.,CASSFAVPSSYNEQFF,TGTGCCAGCAGCTTTGCAGTCCCGAGCTCCTACAATGAGCAGTTCTTC
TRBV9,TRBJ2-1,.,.,CASSVGFGINEQFF,TGTGCCAGCAGCGTAGGCTTCGGCATTAATGAGCAGTTCTTC
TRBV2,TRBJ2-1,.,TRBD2,CASSHTGTSGSSVQFF,TGTGCCAGCAGTCATACAGGGACTAGCGGGAGTTCTGTGCAGTTCTTC